This entry lists 21 T cell receptor beta chains sequenced from one sample in a study of regulatory T cells in long-lasting Graves disease (dated by TCRdb to the early 2020s). Receptor amplification or capture employed multiplex PCR. Sequenced on an Illumina HiSeq 4000. To build TCR beta libraries, CDR3 regions were amplified by Arm-PCR using iRepertoire HTBI primers. In TCRdb, the public reads were trimmed at Q25 with fastp and aligned with MiXCR, with productive beta chains retained. Rows are combined by CDR3 protein, so each entry shows the most common genes and DNA. This sample has approximately 560,000 distinct CDR3 sequences in its table, and about 16% of those were observed once. Jointly, the top ten make up 12% of the sample. The sample's time point label, decoded: newly diagnosed GD, antithyroid drugs for less than 3 months. RNA was extracted from PBMCs in TRIzol for both TCR sequencing and RNA sequencing.

These same records also appear under a second study, on T cells in Graves' hyperthyroidism and ophthalmopathy.

Specimen: peripheral blood mononuclear cells (PBMCs), collected at new diagnosis, from a patient treated with antithyroid drugs. The receptors here all came from a man between 18 and 35 years old with Graves disease. Donor details come from another sample of the same person, matched by shared clones.

This clonotype has at least ten counts. The rearrangement uses TRBV7-8 and TRBJ2-5; the match to TRBD2 covers 10 bases. Germline V gives CDR1 SGHVS, CDR2 FQNEAQ. With V trimmed by 3 bases and J by 7 bases, 17 bases remained unmatched. The CDR3 contains 18 residues. The CDR3 nucleotides read TGTGCCAGCAGCTTGCTTGAGGCTAGCGGGAGTTTCGGCGGGACCCAGTACTTC. It specifies CASSLLEASGSFGGTQYF.

The CDR3 sequence: CAISEMVTGGYNEQFF. The CDR3 DNA follows: TGTGCCATCAGTGAGATGGTAACGGGAGGGTACAATGAGCAGTTCTTC. The J gene is TRBJ2-1, the V gene TRBV10-3; 8 positions match TRBD2. The length of the CDR3 is 16 residues. V lost 2 bases, J lost 4 bases, and 7 bases stayed unmatched. Per the germline V gene, CDR1 is ENHRY and CDR2 is SYGVKD.

The rearrangement joins TRBV5-1 to TRBJ2-3; no reliable D call. CDR3 size: 13 residues. Deletions cut 2 bases from V and 6 bases from J, with 10 bases between. Germline V gene data show CDR1 as SGHRS and CDR2 as YFSETQ. In nucleotides, the CDR3 is TGCGCCAGCAGCTTTGCCGGAAGGGATACGCAGTATTTT. It is translated as CASSFAGRDTQYF.

To note about this clonotype: A read error is possible here, since a much larger clone lies one base away. The genes are TRBV6-2 or TRBV6-3 and TRBJ2-1; D tentatively fits TRBD1 or TRBD2 (5 bases each). The length of the CDR3 is 15 residues. Germline V lookup: CDR1 MNHEY, CDR2 SVGEGT. The CDR3 DNA is TGTACCAGCAGTTACGGTACTAGGGGTGTGGATGAGCAGTTCTTC. This codes for CTSSYGTRGVDEQFF.

This clonotype turned up a few times. The chain uses TRBV6-1 and TRBJ1-1; possible D gene TRBD1, 6 bases. Germline-derived CDR1 and CDR2 are MNHNS and SASEGT. The CDR3 extends over 13 amino acids. V was pared by 8 bases and J by 4 bases, with 14 bases between. CDR3 residues: CASGGGASTEAFF. CDR3 DNA sequence: TGTGCCAGCGGTGGGGGGGCGAGCACTGAAGCTTTCTTT.

Ten or more counts support this clonotype. The V call is TRBV30, the J call TRBJ1-2; D gene uncertain. The V end was cut by 0 bases, the J end by 0 bases, with 8 bases between. The germline V gene has CDR1 GTSNPN and CDR2 SVGIG (reference sequence). The CDR3 runs to 14 residues. The chain's CDR3 is CAWSVKAPNYGYTF. DNA for the CDR3: TGTGCCTGGAGTGTCAAGGCACCTAACTATGGCTACACCTTC.

In this sample, this clonotype turned up many times. V gene TRBV2 combines with J gene TRBJ2-2; D uncertain. Germline V lookup: CDR1 SNHLY, CDR2 FYNNEI. Trimming cost V 7 bases and J 5 bases, with 17 bases left between them. The CDR3 length is 15 residues. The CDR3 loop is CASNGLTVETGELFF. CDR3 nucleotides: TGTGCCAGCAATGGATTAACGGTGGAGACCGGGGAGCTGTTTTTT.

CDR3 nucleotide sequence: TGTGCCAGCAGCTTATATCCTACAGGAGCCGGGGAGACCCAGTACTTC. Translated: CASSLYPTGAGETQYF. This sequence joins TRBV7-6 and TRBJ2-1; TRBD1 is a possible D gene (5 bases). Gene TRBJ2-5 matches the end of the DNA better, so the J call may be wrong. This CDR3 has 16 residues. The germline gives CDR1 SGHVS, CDR2 FNYEAQ.

This clonotype has at least ten counts. The chain recombines TRBV3-1 with TRBJ2-7; the match to TRBD1 covers 9 bases. The junction had 6 bases not matched to a gene; V was cut back by 4 bases and J by 5 bases. The CDR3 length is 14 residues. Per germline, CDR1 LGHDT and CDR2 YNNKEL (reference sequence). The DNA of the CDR3 is TGTGCCAGCAGCCTTTGGGACAGGGCGGACGAGCAGTACTTC. Residues: CASSLWDRADEQYF.

The genes are TRBV7-2 and TRBJ2-1; 7 positions agree with TRBD2. Trimming removed 5 bases from V and 8 bases from J; junction bases left unmatched: 6. Germline loops: CDR1 SGHTA, CDR2 FQGNSA. The CDR3 runs 13 residues. This CDR3 reads CASSAISGDEQFF. The DNA of the CDR3 is TGTGCCAGCAGCGCGATAAGCGGGGATGAGCAGTTCTTC.

This clonotype appeared a few times. The chain links TRBV20-1 to TRBJ1-1; D unclear. The CDR3 contains 15 residues. From germline, CDR1 is DFQATT and CDR2 SNEGSKA (reference sequence). Trimming stripped 1 base from V and 0 bases from J, with 12 bases between. CDR3 amino acids: CSARAPGIMNTEAFF. CDR3 sequence (DNA): TGCAGTGCTAGAGCCCCGGGAATCATGAACACTGAAGCTTTCTTT.

At least ten counts were recorded for this clonotype. The rearrangement links TRBV11-2 to TRBJ2-1, with TRBD2 matching 12 bases. Germline CDR1 reads SGHAT; CDR2 reads FQNNGV. V lost 6 bases to trimming and J lost 9 bases; unmatched junction nucleotides: 6. The CDR3 covers 14 residues. The CDR3 reads CASRRLAGGTEQFF. CDR3 in DNA: TGTGCCAGCAGGCGGCTAGCGGGAGGGACTGAGCAGTTCTTC.

This clonotype was observed a few times. The V and J genes are TRBV7-2 and TRBJ2-2; TRBD1 aligns across 10 bases. The ends lost 5 bases at V and 5 bases at J; junction bases unmatched: 14. The CDR3 has 18 residues. Germline V gene lookup returns CDR1 SGHTA and CDR2 FQGNSA. CDR3 nucleotides: TGTGCCAGCAGCCCGTTCCTAGGACAGGGGGGAATAACCGGGGAGCTGTTTTTT. Its translation: CASSPFLGQGGITGELFF.

The V and J genes are TRBV12-3 or TRBV12-4 and TRBJ1-1; 8 nucleotides line up with TRBD1. The V segment lost 5 bases and the J segment 0 bases; nucleotides outside the gene matches: 5. The CDR3 runs 15 residues. The DNA for the CDR3 is TGTGCCAGCAGTGACGGGACAGGCATGAACACTGAAGCTTTCTTT. Translation: CASSDGTGMNTEAFF.

The J gene is TRBJ1-3, the V gene TRBV3-1; TRBD1 matches 12 bases. CDR1 and CDR2 from the germline V gene are LGHDT and YNNKEL (reference sequence). The CDR3 is made up of 18 amino acids. J was trimmed by 3 bases and V by 4 bases; bases with no gene match: 10. The DNA for the CDR3 is TGTGCCAGCAGCCCCCGGGACAGGGGGCTGTATTATGGAAACACCATATATTTT. Its protein is CASSPRDRGLYYGNTIYF.

This clonotype occurred many times. The chain has TRBV12-3 or TRBV12-4 and TRBJ2-5; 11 bases align to TRBD2. Unmatched junction bases numbered 14, after V lost 6 bases and J lost 5 bases. This CDR3 region has 17 residues. CDR3 residues: CASSPNGRLAGSETQYF. The CDR3 DNA sequence: TGTGCCAGCAGCCCCAATGGGCGACTAGCGGGAAGCGAGACCCAGTACTTC.

The chain uses TRBV12-3 or TRBV12-4 and TRBJ2-6; 8 bases match TRBD1. The CDR3 loop spans 18 amino acids. After removal of 7 bases from V and 0 bases from J, the junction contained 11 bases not matched to a gene. CDR3 in amino acids: CASTTGTGTISGANVLTF. The CDR3 DNA sequence: TGTGCCAGCACCACCGGGACAGGAACAATCTCTGGGGCCAACGTCCTGACTTTC.

This clonotype was recorded a few times. This chain connects TRBV19 to TRBJ1-1; no reliable D call. The CDR3 is 13 amino acids. V dropped 7 bases and J dropped 4 bases, with 13 bases sitting between them. Germline-derived CDR1 and CDR2 are LNHDA and SQIVND (reference sequence). The CDR3 DNA reads TGTGCCAGTACCCCCGGTGGGGTCACTGAAGCTTTCTTT. It encodes CASTPGGVTEAFF. Drawing the rest from reference TRBV19 and TRBJ1-1, the complete variable domain is DGGITQSPKYLFRKEGQNVTLSCEQNLNHDAMYWYRQDPGQGLRLIYYSQIVNDFQKGDIAEGYSVSREKKESFPLTVTSAQKNPTAFYLCASTPGGVTEAFFGQGTRLTVV.

The sample holds many counts of this clonotype. The chain employs TRBV11-3 and TRBJ2-3; D not resolved. Deletions cut 5 bases from V and 4 bases from J, with 10 bases between. The length of the CDR3 is 13 residues. Germline V CDR1 and CDR2: SGHNT, YENEEA. The chain's CDR3 is CASSVSQPDTQYF. The CDR3 coding sequence is TGTGCCAGCAGCGTAAGTCAGCCAGATACGCAGTATTTT.

This clonotype was seen a handful of times. The chain carries TRBV12-3 or TRBV12-4 and TRBJ2-3; D not resolved. There are 16 residues in the CDR3. Trimming cost V 3 bases and J 0 bases, with 13 bases left between them. The CDR3 here is CASSLIGSPSTDTQYF. The CDR3 bases are TGTGCCAGCAGTTTGATCGGCTCACCTAGCACAGATACGCAGTATTTT.

The chain employs TRBV20-1 and TRBJ2-3; the D gene is possibly TRBD2 (6 bases). Trimming shortened V by 4 bases and J by 6 bases, and 17 bases separated the two germline ends. CDR1 and CDR2 (germline): DFQATT, SNEGSKA (reference sequence). CDR3 size: 14 residues. CDR3 in amino acids: CSATPAGTLDTQYF. CDR3 coding DNA: TGCAGTGCTACTCCCGCGGGGACTTTGGATACGCAGTATTTT.